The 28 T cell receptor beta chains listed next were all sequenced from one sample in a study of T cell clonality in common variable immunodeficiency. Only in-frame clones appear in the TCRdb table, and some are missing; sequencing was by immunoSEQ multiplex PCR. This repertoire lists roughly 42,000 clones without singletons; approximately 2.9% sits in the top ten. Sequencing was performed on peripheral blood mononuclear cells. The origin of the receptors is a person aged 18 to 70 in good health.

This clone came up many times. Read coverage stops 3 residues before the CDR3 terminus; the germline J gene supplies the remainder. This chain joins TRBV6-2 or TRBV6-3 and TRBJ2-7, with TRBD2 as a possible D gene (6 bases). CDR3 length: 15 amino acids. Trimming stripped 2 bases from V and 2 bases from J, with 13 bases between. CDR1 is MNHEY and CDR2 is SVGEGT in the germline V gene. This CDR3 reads CASSYKVAETYEQYF. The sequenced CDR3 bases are TGTGCCAGCAGTTACAAGGTAGCGGAGACCTACGAG.

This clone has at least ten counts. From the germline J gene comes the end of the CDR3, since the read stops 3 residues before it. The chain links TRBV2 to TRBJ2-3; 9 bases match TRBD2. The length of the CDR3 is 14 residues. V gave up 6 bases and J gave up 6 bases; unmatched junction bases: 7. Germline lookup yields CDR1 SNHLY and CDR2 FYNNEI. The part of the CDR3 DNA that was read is TGTGCCAGCAGCGATAGCGGGGGAGGCGATACG. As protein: CASSDSGGGDT. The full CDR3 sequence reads CASSDSGGGDTQYF.

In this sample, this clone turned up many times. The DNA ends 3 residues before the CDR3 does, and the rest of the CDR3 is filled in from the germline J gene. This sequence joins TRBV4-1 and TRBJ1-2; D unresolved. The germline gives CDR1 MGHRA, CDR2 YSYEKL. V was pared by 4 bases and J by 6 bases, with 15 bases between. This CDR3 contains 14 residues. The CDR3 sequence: CASSRRSGPDGYTF. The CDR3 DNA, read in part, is TGCGCCAGCAGCCGAAGAAGCGGCCCGGATGGC.

Partial CDR3 DNA: TGTGCCAGCAGCAGGGAAAACACAGATACG. Its translation is CASSRENTDT. The full CDR3 sequence reads CASSRENTDTQYF. The chain is built from TRBV2 and TRBJ2-3; the D gene is possibly TRBD1 (5 bases). The sequence runs out 3 residues before the end of the CDR3; the remainder is reconstructed from the germline J gene. Germline loops: CDR1 SNHLY, CDR2 FYNNEI. The CDR3 loop spans 13 amino acids. The ends were cut back, 6 bases at V and 2 bases at J, with 9 bases in the middle.

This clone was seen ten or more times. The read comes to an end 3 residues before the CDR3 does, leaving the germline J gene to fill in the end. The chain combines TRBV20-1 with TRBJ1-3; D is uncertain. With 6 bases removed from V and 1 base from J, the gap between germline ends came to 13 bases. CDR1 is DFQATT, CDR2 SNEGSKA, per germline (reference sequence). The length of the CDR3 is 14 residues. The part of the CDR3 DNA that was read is TGCAGTGCCGCTGGAAGCGCATCTGGAAACACC. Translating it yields CSAAGSASGNT. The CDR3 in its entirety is CSAAGSASGNTIYF.

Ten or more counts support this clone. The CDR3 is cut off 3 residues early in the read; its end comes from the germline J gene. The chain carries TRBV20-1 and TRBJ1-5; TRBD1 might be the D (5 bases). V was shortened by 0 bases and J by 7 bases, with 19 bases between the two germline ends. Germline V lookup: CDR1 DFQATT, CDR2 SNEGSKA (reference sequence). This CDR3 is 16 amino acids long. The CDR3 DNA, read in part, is TGCAGTGCTAGAGATTACGGCGGCGACAGCTGGCAGCCC. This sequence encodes CSARDYGGDSWQP. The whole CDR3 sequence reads CSARDYGGDSWQPQHF.

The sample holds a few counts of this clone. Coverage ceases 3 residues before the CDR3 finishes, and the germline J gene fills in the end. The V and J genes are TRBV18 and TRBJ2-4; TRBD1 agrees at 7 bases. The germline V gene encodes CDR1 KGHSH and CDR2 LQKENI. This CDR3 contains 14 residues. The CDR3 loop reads CASSPTGEHYGQYF. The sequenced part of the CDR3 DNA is TGTGCCAGCTCACCCACAGGGGAGCACTATGGT.

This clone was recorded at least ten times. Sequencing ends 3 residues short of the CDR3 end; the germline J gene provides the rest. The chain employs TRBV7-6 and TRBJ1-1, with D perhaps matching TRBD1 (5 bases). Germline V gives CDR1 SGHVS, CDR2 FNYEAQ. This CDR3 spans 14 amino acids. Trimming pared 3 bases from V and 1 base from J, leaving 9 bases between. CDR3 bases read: TGTGCCAGCAGCTTCGACGACAGGAACACTGAA. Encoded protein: CASSFDDRNTE. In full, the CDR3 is CASSFDDRNTEAFF.

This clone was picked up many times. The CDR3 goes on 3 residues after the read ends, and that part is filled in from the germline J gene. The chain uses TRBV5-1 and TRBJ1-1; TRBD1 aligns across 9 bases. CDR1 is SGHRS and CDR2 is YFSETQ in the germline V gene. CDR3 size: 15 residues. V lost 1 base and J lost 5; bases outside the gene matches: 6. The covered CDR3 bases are TGCGCCAGCAGCTTGTCGGGACAGGGACGGACTGAA. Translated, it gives CASSLSGQGRTE. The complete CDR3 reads CASSLSGQGRTEAFF.

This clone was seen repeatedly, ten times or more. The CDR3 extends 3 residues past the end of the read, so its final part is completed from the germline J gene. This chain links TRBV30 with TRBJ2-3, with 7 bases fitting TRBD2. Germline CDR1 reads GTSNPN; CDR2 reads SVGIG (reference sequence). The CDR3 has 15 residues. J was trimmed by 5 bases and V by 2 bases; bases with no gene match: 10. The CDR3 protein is CAWSWERGVRDTQYF. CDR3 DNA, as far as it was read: TGTGCCTGGAGTTGGGAGCGGGGAGTAAGAGATACG.

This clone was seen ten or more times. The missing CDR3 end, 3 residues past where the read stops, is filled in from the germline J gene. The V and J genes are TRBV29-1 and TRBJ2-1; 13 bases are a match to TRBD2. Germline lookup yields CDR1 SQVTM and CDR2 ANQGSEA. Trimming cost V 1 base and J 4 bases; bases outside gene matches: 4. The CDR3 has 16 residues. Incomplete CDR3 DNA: TGCAGCGTTGAAGGGACTAGCGGGAGAATTTACAATGAG. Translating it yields CSVEGTSGRIYNE. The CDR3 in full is CSVEGTSGRIYNEQFF.

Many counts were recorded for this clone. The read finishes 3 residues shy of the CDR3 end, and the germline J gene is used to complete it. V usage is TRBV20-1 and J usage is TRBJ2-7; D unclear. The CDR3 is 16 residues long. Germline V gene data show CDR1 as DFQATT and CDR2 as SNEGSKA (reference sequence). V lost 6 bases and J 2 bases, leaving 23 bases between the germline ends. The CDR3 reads CSAKKPGRFRTYEQYF. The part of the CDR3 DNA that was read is TGCAGTGCAAAGAAGCCAGGCAGGTTTAGAACCTACGAG.

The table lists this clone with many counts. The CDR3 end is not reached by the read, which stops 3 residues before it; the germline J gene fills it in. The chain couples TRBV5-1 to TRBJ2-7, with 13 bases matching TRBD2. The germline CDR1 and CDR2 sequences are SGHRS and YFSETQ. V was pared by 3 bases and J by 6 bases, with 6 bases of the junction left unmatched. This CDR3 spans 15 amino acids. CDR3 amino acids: CASSWGTSGNSEQYF. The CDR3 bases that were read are TGCGCCAGCAGCTGGGGGACTAGCGGGAACTCCGAG.

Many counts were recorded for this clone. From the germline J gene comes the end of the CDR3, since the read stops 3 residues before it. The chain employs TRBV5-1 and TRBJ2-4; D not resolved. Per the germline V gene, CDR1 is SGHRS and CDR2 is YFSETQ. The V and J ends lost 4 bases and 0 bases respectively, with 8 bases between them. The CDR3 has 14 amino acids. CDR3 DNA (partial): TGCGCCAGCAGCCCCGGTCTAGCCAAAAACATT. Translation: CASSPGLAKNI. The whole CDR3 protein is CASSPGLAKNIQYF.

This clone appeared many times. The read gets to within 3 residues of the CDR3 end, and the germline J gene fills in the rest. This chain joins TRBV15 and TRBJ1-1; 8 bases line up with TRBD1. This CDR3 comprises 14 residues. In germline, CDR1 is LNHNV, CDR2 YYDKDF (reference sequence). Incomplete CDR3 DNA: TGTGCCACCAGCAGAGATCAGGGGGCGATCGTC. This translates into CATSRDQGAIV. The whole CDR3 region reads CATSRDQGAIVAFF.

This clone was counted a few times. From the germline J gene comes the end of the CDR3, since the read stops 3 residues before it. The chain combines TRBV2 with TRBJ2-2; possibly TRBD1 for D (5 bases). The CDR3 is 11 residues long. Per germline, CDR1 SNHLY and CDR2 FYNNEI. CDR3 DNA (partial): TGTGCCAGCAAATCAGACAGAAAG. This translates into CASKSDRK. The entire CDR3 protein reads CASKSDRKLFF. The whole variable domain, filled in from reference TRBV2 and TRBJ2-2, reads EPEVTQTPSHQVTQMGQEVILRCVPISNHLYFYWYRQILGQKVEFLVSFYNNEISEKSEIFDDQFSVERPDGSNFTLKIRSTKLEDSAMYFCASKSDRKLFFGEGSRLTVL.

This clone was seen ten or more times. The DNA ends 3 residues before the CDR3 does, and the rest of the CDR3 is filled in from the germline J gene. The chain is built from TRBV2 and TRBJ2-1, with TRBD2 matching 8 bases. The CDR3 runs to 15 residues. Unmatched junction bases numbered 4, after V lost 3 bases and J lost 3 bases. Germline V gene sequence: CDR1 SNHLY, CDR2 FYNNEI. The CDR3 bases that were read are TGTGCCAGCAGTGATTGGGCGGGGGGCTACAATGAG. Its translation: CASSDWAGGYNE. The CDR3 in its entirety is CASSDWAGGYNEQFF.

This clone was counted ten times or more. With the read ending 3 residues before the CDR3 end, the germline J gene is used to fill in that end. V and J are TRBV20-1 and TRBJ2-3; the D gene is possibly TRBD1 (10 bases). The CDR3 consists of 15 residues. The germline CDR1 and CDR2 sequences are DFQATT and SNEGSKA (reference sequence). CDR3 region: CSAREASGTGETQYF. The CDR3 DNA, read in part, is TGCAGTGCTAGAGAGGCTAGCGGGACAGGGGAGACG.

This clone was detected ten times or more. The part of the CDR3 DNA that was read is TGTGCCAGCAGTGAGAGGGTTAACTATGGC. Translated: CASSERVNYG. The CDR3 in full is CASSERVNYGYTF. The rearrangement links TRBV2 to TRBJ1-2, with D unresolved. The CDR3 end is not reached by the read, which stops 3 residues before it; the germline J gene fills it in. Trimming took off 3 bases at V and 1 base at J, with 6 bases between the two ends. The CDR3 has 13 residues. Germline loops: CDR1 SNHLY, CDR2 FYNNEI.

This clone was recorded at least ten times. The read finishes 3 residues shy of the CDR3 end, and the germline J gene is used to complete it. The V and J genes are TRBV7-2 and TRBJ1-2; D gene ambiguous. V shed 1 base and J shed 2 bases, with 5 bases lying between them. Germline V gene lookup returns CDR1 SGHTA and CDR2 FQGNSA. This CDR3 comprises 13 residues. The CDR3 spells CASSLGGNYGYTF. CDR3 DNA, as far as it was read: TGTGCCAGCAGCTTAGGCGGGAACTATGGC.

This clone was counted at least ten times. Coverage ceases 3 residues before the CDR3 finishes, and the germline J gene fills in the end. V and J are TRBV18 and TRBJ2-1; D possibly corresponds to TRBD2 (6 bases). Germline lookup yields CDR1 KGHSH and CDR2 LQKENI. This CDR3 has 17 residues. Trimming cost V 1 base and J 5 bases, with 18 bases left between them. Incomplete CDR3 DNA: TGTGCCAGCTCACCACTCCTCTCCGGGACTTCTAACAATGAG. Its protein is CASSPLLSGTSNNE. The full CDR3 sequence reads CASSPLLSGTSNNEQFF.

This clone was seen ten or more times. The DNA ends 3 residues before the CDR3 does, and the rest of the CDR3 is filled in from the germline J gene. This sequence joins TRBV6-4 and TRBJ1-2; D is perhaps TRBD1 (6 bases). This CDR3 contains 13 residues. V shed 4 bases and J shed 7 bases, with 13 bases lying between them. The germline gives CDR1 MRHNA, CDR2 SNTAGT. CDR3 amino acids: CASSGTPGVGYTF. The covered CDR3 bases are TGTGCCAGCAGTGGGACCCCAGGGGTTGGC.

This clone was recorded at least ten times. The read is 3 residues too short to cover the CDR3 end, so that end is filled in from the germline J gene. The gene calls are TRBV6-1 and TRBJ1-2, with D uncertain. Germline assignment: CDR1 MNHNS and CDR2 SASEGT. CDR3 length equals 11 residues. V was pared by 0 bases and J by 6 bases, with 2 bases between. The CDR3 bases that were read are TGTGCCAGCAGTGAAGCTAATGGC. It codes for CASSEANG. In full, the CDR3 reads CASSEANGYTF.

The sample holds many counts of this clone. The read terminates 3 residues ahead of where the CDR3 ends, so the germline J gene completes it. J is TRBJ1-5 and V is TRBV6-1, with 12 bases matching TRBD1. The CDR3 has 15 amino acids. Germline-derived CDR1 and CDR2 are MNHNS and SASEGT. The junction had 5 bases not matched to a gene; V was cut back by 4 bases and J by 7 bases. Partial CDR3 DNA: TGTGCCAGCAGTGCGGGACAGGGGGCAGGGCAGCCC. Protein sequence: CASSAGQGAGQP. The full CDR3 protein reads CASSAGQGAGQPQHF.

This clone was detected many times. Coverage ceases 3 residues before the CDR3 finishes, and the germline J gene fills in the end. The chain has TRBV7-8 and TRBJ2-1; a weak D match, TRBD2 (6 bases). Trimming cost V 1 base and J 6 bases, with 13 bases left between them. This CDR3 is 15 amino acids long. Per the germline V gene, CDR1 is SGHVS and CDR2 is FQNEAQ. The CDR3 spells CASSLGGLVGNEQFF. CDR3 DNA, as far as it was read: TGTGCCAGCAGCTTAGGGGGACTGGTAGGCAATGAG.

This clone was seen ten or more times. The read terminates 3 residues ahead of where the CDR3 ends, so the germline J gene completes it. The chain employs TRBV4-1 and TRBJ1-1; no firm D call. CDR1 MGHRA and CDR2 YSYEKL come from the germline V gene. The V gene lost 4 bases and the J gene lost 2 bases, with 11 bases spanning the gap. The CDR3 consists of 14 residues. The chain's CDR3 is CASSLEQSNTEAFF. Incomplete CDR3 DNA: TGCGCCAGCAGCCTTGAACAGAGCAACACTGAA.

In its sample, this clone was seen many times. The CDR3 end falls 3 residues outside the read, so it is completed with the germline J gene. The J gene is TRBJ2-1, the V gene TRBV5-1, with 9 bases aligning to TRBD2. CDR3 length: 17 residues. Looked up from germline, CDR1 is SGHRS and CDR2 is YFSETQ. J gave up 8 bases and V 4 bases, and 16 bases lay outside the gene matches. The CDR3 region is CASSVGTSNRVSDEQFF. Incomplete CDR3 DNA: TGCGCCAGCAGCGTCGGGACTAGCAATAGAGTTAGCGATGAG.

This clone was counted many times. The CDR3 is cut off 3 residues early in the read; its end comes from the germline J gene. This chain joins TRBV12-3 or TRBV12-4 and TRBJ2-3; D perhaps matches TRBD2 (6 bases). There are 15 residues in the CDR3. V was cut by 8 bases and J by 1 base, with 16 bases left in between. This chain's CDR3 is CASSGRGRGTDTQYF. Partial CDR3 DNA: TGTGCCAGCTCGGGGCGGGGAAGAGGCACAGATACG.